This is a list of T cell receptor beta chains from one sample in a study of shared clonotypes between healthy human individuals. Some clones are missing from TCRdb's copy, which holds only in-frame ones; the method was immunoSEQ multiplex PCR. The profile shows some 630,000 clones, around 72% of them singletons. Sequencing input: memory CD4+ T cells sorted from blood. The receptors shown here come from a woman between 25 and 40 years old in good health. Each CDR3 is given with its conserved first and last residue. A D gene is named only where the DNA matches it firmly.

TRBD1,TRBJ1-5,TRBV4-1,CASSRQGPQPQHF,TGCGCCAGCAGCCGACAGGGTCCTCAGCCCCAGCATTTT
.,TRBJ1-1,TRBV28,CASSPRGMGGTEAFF,TGTGCCAGCAGTCCCCGAGGCATGGGGGGCACTGAAGCTTTCTTT
TRBD2,TRBJ2-7,TRBV2,CASRPGLAGRSGEQYF,TGTGCCAGCAGACCGGGACTAGCGGGCCGATCAGGGGAGCAGTACTTC
.,TRBJ2-5,TRBV6-4,CASSVGPQETQYF,TGTGCCAGCAGCGTAGGACCCCAAGAGACCCAGTACTTC
.,TRBJ2-1,TRBV6-4,CASSVEAGGYNEQFF,TGTGCCAGCAGTGTGGAGGCCGGAGGATACAATGAGCAGTTCTTC
.,TRBJ2-5,TRBV7-2,CASSLPQETQYF,TGTGCCAGCAGCTTGCCGCAAGAGACCCAGTACTTC
.,TRBJ2-3,TRBV5-4,CASSYPTGATDTQYF,TGTGCCAGCAGCTACCCGACAGGAGCAACAGATACGCAGTATTTT
.,TRBJ2-6,TRBV19,CASSIDGGHGANVLTF,TGTGCCAGTAGTATAGATGGGGGGCACGGGGCCAACGTCCTGACTTTC
.,TRBJ1-1,TRBV5-1,CASSYGSEGATEAFF,TGCGCCAGCAGCTACGGCAGTGAAGGAGCCACTGAAGCTTTCTTT
TRBD2,TRBJ2-2,TRBV11-2,CASSLPYGGLRELFF,TGTGCCAGCAGCTTACCCTACGGGGGGTTGCGGGAGCTGTTTTTT
TRBD1,TRBJ1-6,TRBV5-4,CASSPRGTGYNSPLHF,TGTGCCAGCAGCCCGAGAGGGACAGGCTATAATTCACCCCTCCACTTT
.,TRBJ2-1,TRBV5-5,CASSLAGVYNEQFF,TGTGCCAGCAGCTTGGCGGGAGTATACAATGAGCAGTTCTTC
TRBD1,TRBJ2-7,TRBV28,CASSLAPRGLYEQYF,TGTGCCAGCAGTTTAGCCCCCAGGGGGCTGTACGAGCAGTACTTC
TRBD1,TRBJ1-2,TRBV19,CASSSSSGGYGYTF,TGTGCCAGTAGTTCCTCTTCAGGGGGCTATGGCTACACCTTC
.,TRBJ1-2,TRBV10-1,CASSGQPTYGYTF,TGCGCCAGCAGTGGACAGCCAACCTATGGCTACACCTTC